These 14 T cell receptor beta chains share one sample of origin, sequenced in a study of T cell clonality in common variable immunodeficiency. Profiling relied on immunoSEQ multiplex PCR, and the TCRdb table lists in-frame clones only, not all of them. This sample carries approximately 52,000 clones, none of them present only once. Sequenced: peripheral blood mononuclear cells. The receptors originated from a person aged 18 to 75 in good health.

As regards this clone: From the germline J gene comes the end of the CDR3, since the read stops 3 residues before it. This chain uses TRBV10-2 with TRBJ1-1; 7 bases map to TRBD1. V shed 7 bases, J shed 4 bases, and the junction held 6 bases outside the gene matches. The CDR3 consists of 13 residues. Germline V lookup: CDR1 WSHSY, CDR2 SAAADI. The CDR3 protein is CASTRGRGTEAFF. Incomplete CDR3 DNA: TGCGCCAGCACTAGGGGGCGCGGCACTGAA.

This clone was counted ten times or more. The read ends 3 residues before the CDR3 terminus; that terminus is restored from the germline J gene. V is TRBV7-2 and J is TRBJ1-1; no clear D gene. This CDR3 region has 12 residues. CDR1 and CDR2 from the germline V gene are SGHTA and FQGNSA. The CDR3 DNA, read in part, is TGTGCCAGCAGCCCAGGTCCCAAAAGG. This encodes CASSPGPKR. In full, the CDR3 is CASSPGPKRAFF.

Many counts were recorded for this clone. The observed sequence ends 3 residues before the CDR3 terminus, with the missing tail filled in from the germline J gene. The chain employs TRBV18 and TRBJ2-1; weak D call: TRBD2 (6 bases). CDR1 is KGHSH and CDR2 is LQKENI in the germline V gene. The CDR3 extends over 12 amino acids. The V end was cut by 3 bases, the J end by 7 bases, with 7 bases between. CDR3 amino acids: CASSPGGNEQFF. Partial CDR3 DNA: TGTGCCAGCTCACCGGGGGGTAATGAG.

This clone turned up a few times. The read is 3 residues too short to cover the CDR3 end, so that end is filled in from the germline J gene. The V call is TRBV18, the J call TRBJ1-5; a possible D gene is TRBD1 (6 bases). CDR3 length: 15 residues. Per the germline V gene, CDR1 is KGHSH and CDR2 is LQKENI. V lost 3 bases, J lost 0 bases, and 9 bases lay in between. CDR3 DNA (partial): TGTGCCAGCTCACCGGGACACGATAGCAATCAGCCC. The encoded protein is CASSPGHDSNQP. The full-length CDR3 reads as CASSPGHDSNQPQHF.

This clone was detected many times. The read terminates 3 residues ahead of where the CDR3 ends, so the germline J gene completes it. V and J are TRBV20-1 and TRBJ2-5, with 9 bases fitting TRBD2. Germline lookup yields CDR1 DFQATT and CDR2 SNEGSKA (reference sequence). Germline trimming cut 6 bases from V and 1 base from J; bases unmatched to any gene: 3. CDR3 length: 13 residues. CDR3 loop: CSAETSGQETQYF. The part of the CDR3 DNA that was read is TGCAGTGCCGAGACTAGCGGCCAAGAGACC.

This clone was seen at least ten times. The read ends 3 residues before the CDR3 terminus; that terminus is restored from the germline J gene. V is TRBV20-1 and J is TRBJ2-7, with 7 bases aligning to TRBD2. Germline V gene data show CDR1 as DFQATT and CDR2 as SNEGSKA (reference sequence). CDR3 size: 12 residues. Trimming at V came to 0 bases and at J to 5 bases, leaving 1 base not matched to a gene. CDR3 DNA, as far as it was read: TGCAGTGCTAGAGATCGGGGGGACGAG. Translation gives CSARDRGDE. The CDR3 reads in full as CSARDRGDEQYF.

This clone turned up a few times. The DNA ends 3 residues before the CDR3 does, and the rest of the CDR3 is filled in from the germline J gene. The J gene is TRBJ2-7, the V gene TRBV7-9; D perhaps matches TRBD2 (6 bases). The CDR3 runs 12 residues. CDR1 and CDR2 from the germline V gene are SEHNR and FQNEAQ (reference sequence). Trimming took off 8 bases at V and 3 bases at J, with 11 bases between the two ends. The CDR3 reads CASGISGYEQYF. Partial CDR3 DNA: TGTGCCAGCGGGATTAGCGGCTACGAG.

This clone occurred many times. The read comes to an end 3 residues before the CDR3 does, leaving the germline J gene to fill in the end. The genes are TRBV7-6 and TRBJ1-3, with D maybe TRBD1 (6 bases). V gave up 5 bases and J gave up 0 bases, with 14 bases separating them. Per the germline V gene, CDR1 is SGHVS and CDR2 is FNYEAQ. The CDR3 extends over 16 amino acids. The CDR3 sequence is CASSIETGFSGNTIYF. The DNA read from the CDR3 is TGTGCCAGCAGCATAGAAACAGGGTTCTCTGGAAACACC.

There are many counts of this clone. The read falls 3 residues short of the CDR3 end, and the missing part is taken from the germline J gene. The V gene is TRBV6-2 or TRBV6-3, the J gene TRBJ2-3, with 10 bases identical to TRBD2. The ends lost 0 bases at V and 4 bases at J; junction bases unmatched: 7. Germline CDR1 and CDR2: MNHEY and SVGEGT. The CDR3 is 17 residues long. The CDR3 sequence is CASSYSSGRAPPDTQYF. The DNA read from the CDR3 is TGTGCCAGCAGTTACTCGAGCGGGAGGGCCCCCCCAGATACG.

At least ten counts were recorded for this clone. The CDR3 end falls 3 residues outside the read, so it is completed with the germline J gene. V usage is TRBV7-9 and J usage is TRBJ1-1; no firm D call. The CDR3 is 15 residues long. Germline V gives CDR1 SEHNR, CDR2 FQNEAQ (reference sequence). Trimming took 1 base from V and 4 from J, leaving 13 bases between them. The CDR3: CASSLETRSVTEAFF. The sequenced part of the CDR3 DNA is TGTGCCAGCAGCTTAGAGACCAGGTCGGTCACTGAA.

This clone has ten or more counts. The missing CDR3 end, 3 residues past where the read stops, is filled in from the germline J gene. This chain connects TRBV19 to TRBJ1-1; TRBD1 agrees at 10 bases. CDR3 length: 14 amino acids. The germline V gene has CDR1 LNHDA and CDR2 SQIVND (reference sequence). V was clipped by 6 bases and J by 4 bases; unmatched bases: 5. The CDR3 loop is CASRGTGEVTEAFF. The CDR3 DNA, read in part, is TGTGCCAGTAGAGGGACAGGGGAGGTCACTGAA.

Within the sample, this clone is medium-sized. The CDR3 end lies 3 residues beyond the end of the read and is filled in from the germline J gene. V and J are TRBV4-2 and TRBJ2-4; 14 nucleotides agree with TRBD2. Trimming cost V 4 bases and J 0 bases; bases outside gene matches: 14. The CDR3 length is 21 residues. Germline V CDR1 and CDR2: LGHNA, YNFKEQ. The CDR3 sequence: CASSPLTSGRGRVLAKNIQYF. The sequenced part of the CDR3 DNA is TGTGCCAGCAGCCCCCTGACTAGCGGGAGGGGGCGCGTTCTAGCCAAAAACATT.

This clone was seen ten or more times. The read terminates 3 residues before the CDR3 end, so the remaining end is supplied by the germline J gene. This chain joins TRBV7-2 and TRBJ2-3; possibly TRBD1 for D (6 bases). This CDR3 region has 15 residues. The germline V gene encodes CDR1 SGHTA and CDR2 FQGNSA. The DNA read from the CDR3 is TGTGCCAGCAGCACACCGGGACAAGAGAGTGGAACG. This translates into CASSTPGQESGT. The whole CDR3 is CASSTPGQESGTQYF. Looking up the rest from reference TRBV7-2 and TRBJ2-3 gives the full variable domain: GAGVSQSPSNKVTEKGKDVELRCDPISGHTALYWYRQSLGQGLEFLIYFQGNSAPDKSGLPSDRFSAERTGGSVSTLTIQRTQQEDSAVYLCASSTPGQESGTQYFGPGTRLTVL.

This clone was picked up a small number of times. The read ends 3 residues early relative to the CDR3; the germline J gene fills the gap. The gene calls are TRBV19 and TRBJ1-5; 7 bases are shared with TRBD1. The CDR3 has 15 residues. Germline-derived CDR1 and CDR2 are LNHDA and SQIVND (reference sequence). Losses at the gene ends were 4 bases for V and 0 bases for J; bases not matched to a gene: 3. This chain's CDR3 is CASSKGQNSNQPQHF. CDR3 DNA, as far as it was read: TGTGCCAGTAGTAAGGGACAGAATAGCAATCAGCCC.